This is a list of T cell receptor beta chains from one sample in a study of cytomegalovirus exposure and HLA in healthy donors. The data were produced by immunoSEQ multiplex PCR, yet TCRdb's version contains in-frame clones alone and is incomplete. This table holds about 59,000 clones, 83% found once. Material for sequencing was PBMCs. The receptor set was obtained from a human donor in good health. Both conserved end residues are part of each CDR3. A D gene is named only where the DNA matches it firmly. Clone size appears in some rows only: once, few, many, or a class for an expanded clone.

v_gene: TRBV6-5
j_gene: TRBJ2-7
abundance: .
d_gene: .
CDR3nt: TGTGCCAGCAGTTACGAGGGGACACCACCCAGTTTGCAGTACTTC
CDR3aa: CASSYEGTPPSLQYF

v_gene: TRBV10-3
j_gene: TRBJ2-1
abundance: .
d_gene: TRBD1
CDR3nt: TGTGCCATCAGTGAGTCCCGACAGGGGGGCTCCTACAATGAGCAGTTCTTC
CDR3aa: CAISESRQGGSYNEQFF

v_gene: TRBV19
j_gene: TRBJ2-7
abundance: once
d_gene: TRBD1
CDR3nt: TGTGCCAGTAGTATAGATCCGACAGGGGTTGGCGAGCAGTACTTC
CDR3aa: CASSIDPTGVGEQYF

v_gene: TRBV4-2
j_gene: TRBJ2-4
abundance: .
d_gene: .
CDR3nt: TGTGCCAGCACCAAAGACGGGTCCGCCGCGGCCGGCATTCAGTACTTC
CDR3aa: CASTKDGSAAAGIQYF

v_gene: TRBV7-9
j_gene: TRBJ2-3
abundance: once
d_gene: .
CDR3nt: TGTGCCAGCAGCTTAGACATCACAGATACGCAGTATTTT
CDR3aa: CASSLDITDTQYF

v_gene: TRBV2
j_gene: TRBJ2-3
abundance: .
d_gene: TRBD2
CDR3nt: TGTGCCAGCAGTGTCGAGACTAGCGGCACAGATACGCAGTATTTT
CDR3aa: CASSVETSGTDTQYF

v_gene: TRBV4-1
j_gene: TRBJ1-2
abundance: .
d_gene: .
CDR3nt: TGCGCCAGCAGGCCAAGCTACGGACACCAAACCCTAGCTAACTATGGCTACACCTTC
CDR3aa: CASRPSYGHQTLANYGYTF

v_gene: TRBV28
j_gene: TRBJ2-2
abundance: .
d_gene: .
CDR3nt: TGTGCCAGCATACAGCTCTCCACCACCGGGGGGCTGTTTTTT
CDR3aa: CASIQLSTTGGLFF

v_gene: TRBV7-9
j_gene: TRBJ1-2
abundance: .
d_gene: TRBD1
CDR3nt: TGTGCCAGCAGCGGGACAGGGGATGGCTACACCTTC
CDR3aa: CASSGTGDGYTF

v_gene: TRBV4-1
j_gene: TRBJ2-1
abundance: .
d_gene: .
CDR3nt: TGCGCCAGCAGGAAAGATAGAAATGAGCAGTTCTTC
CDR3aa: CASRKDRNEQFF

v_gene: TRBV19
j_gene: TRBJ1-2
abundance: .
d_gene: .
CDR3nt: TGTGCCAGTAGTACGGTGGGGCAAGTTTGGGGCTACACCTTC
CDR3aa: CASSTVGQVWGYTF

v_gene: TRBV7-9
j_gene: TRBJ2-5
abundance: .
d_gene: .
CDR3nt: TGTGCCAGCAGCTCCCGGGAGACATTCCAAGAGACCCAGTACTTC
CDR3aa: CASSSRETFQETQYF

v_gene: TRBV7-2
j_gene: TRBJ1-6
abundance: .
d_gene: .
CDR3nt: TGTGCCAGCAGCTTAGCTACGGTTCCGTCACCCCTCCACTTT
CDR3aa: CASSLATVPSPLHF

v_gene: TRBV9
j_gene: TRBJ1-5
abundance: .
d_gene: .
CDR3nt: TGTGCCAGCAGCGCCGGAGGGGAATTTTATCAGCCCCAGCATTTT
CDR3aa: CASSAGGEFYQPQHF

v_gene: TRBV7-2
j_gene: TRBJ1-1
abundance: few
d_gene: TRBD1
CDR3nt: TGTGCCAGCAGCTTATCAGGGGGCGGAACTGAAGCTTTCTTT
CDR3aa: CASSLSGGGTEAFF

v_gene: TRBV7-2
j_gene: TRBJ2-1
abundance: .
d_gene: .
CDR3nt: TGTGCCAGCAGCTTAGCGCGAGACTCCCGAAACTACAATGAGCAGTTCTTC
CDR3aa: CASSLARDSRNYNEQFF

v_gene: TRBV18
j_gene: TRBJ1-1
abundance: .
d_gene: .
CDR3nt: TGTGCCAGCTCACGGTGGGGGGGGGCCTTAAAGAACACTGAAGCTTTCTTT
CDR3aa: CASSRWGGALKNTEAFF

v_gene: TRBV28
j_gene: TRBJ2-1
abundance: .
d_gene: .
CDR3nt: TGTGCCAGCAGTTTCTCTTACAATGAGCAGTTCTTC
CDR3aa: CASSFSYNEQFF

v_gene: TRBV18
j_gene: TRBJ2-2
abundance: few
d_gene: .
CDR3nt: TGTGCCAGCTCACCCTATACTGGGGAGCTGTTTTTT
CDR3aa: CASSPYTGELFF

v_gene: TRBV29-1
j_gene: TRBJ2-1
abundance: once
d_gene: TRBD2
CDR3nt: TGCAGCGTGGGGACTAGCGGGAGCAATGAGCAGTTCTTC
CDR3aa: CSVGTSGSNEQFF

v_gene: TRBV28
j_gene: TRBJ1-3
abundance: .
d_gene: .
CDR3nt: TGTGCCAGCAGTTTATTTCGGGGGAGCTCTGGAAACACCATATATTTT
CDR3aa: CASSLFRGSSGNTIYF

v_gene: TRBV7-2
j_gene: TRBJ1-1
abundance: .
d_gene: .
CDR3nt: TGTGCCAGCAGCTTAGCGCCAGGCGTGGACACTGAAGCTTTCTTT
CDR3aa: CASSLAPGVDTEAFF

v_gene: TRBV30
j_gene: TRBJ1-4
abundance: .
d_gene: TRBD1
CDR3nt: TGTGCCTGGAGCTCCCGGGACAGGGGGCATGAAAAACTGTTTTTT
CDR3aa: CAWSSRDRGHEKLFF

v_gene: TRBV7-6
j_gene: TRBJ2-5
abundance: .
d_gene: .
CDR3nt: TGTGCCAGCAGTCAGGGGAGGGGAGAGACCCAGTACTTC
CDR3aa: CASSQGRGETQYF

v_gene: TRBV5-6
j_gene: TRBJ1-4
abundance: few
d_gene: .
CDR3nt: TGTGCCAGCAGCTTGGTAGGAAGCGGCGAAAAACTGTTTTTT
CDR3aa: CASSLVGSGEKLFF

v_gene: TRBV28
j_gene: TRBJ2-5
abundance: .
d_gene: TRBD2
CDR3nt: TGTGCCAGCAGCCGGGGGGGGCGGGAGGAGACCCAGTACTTC
CDR3aa: CASSRGGREETQYF

v_gene: TRBV30
j_gene: TRBJ1-3
abundance: .
d_gene: .
CDR3nt: TGTGCCTGGACAGGCAACTCTGGAAACACCATATATTTT
CDR3aa: CAWTGNSGNTIYF

v_gene: TRBV11-2
j_gene: TRBJ2-1
abundance: once
d_gene: .
CDR3nt: TGTGCCAGCGGGCGGGTGTACAATGAGCAGTTCTTC
CDR3aa: CASGRVYNEQFF

v_gene: TRBV11-3
j_gene: TRBJ2-5
abundance: .
d_gene: TRBD2
CDR3nt: TGTGCCAGCAGCTTAGGCGGGGGGGAGGAGACCCAGTACTTC
CDR3aa: CASSLGGGEETQYF

v_gene: TRBV6-5
j_gene: TRBJ1-1
abundance: .
d_gene: .
CDR3nt: TGTGCCAGCAGTTACTCCGAGGGGAACACTGAAGCTTTCTTT
CDR3aa: CASSYSEGNTEAFF

v_gene: TRBV5-1
j_gene: TRBJ2-5
abundance: .
d_gene: TRBD1
CDR3nt: TGCGCCAGCAGCTTTGGGACAGGGAGACAAGAGACCCAGTACTTC
CDR3aa: CASSFGTGRQETQYF

v_gene: TRBV4-1
j_gene: TRBJ2-2
abundance: .
d_gene: .
CDR3nt: TGCGCCAGCAGCCAAGACAGGGCGATCACCGGGGAGCTGTTTTTT
CDR3aa: CASSQDRAITGELFF

v_gene: TRBV15
j_gene: TRBJ2-7
abundance: few
d_gene: .
CDR3nt: TGTGCCACCAGCAGAGATCAGGTGGGCCCCTACGAGCAGTACTTC
CDR3aa: CATSRDQVGPYEQYF

v_gene: TRBV9
j_gene: TRBJ2-7
abundance: .
d_gene: .
CDR3nt: TGTGCCAGCAGCCCAACTAGCTGGCCCTACGAGCAGTACTTC
CDR3aa: CASSPTSWPYEQYF

v_gene: TRBV11-3
j_gene: TRBJ2-1
abundance: .
d_gene: TRBD2
CDR3nt: TGTGCCAGCAGCCGTCACCAAGCGGGAGACACCGATGAGCAGTTCTTC
CDR3aa: CASSRHQAGDTDEQFF

v_gene: TRBV7-2
j_gene: TRBJ1-6
abundance: .
d_gene: .
CDR3nt: TGTGCCAGCAGCCGAGTCCAGGGGTTTGATTCACCCCTCCACTTT
CDR3aa: CASSRVQGFDSPLHF

v_gene: TRBV7-7
j_gene: TRBJ2-5
abundance: .
d_gene: TRBD2
CDR3nt: TGTGCTAGCAGCCGGACCATGGGAGGGCCGCAAGAGACCCAGTACTTC
CDR3aa: CASSRTMGGPQETQYF